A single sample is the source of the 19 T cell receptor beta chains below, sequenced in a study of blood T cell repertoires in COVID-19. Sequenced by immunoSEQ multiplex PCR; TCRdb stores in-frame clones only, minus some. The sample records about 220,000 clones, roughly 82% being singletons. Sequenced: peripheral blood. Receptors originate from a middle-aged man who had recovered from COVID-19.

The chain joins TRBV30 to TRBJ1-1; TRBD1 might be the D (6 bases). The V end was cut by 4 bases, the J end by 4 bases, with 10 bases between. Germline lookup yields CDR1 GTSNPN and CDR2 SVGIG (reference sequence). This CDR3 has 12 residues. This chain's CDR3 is CAWNQGPTEAFF. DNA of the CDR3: TGTGCCTGGAATCAGGGGCCCACTGAAGCTTTCTTT.

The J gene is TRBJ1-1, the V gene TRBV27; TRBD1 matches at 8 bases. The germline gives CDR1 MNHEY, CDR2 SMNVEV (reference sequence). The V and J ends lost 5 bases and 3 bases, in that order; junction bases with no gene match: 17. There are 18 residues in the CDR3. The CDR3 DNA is TGTGCCAGCAGTCCAACAGGGGGGGTGGTTCGGGAAGACACTGAAGCTTTCTTT. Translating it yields CASSPTGGVVREDTEAFF.

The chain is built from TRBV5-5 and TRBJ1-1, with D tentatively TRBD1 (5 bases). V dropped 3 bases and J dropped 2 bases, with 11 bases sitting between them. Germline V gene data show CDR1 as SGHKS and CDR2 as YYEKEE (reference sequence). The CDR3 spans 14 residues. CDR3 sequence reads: CASSYQGPNTEAFF. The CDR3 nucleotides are TGTGCCAGCAGCTACCAGGGCCCCAACACTGAAGCTTTCTTT.

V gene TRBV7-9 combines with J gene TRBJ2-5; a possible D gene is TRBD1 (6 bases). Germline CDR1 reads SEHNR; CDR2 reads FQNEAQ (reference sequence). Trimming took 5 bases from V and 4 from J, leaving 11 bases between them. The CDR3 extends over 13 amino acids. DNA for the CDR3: TGTGCCAGCAGCACCCGACAGGTAGAGACCCAGTACTTC. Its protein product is CASSTRQVETQYF.

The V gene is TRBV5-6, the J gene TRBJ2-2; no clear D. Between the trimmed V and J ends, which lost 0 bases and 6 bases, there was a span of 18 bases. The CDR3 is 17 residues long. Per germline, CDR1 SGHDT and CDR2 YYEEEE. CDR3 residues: CASSLAGIARASGELFF. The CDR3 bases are TGTGCCAGCAGCTTGGCCGGAATAGCCCGAGCGTCCGGGGAGCTGTTTTTT.

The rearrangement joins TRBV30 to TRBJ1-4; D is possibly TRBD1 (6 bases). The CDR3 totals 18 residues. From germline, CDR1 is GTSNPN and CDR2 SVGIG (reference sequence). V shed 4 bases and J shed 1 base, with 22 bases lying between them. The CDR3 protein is CAWMPPRTVHETNEKLFF. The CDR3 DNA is TGTGCCTGGATGCCGCCTAGGACAGTTCACGAAACTAATGAAAAACTGTTTTTT.

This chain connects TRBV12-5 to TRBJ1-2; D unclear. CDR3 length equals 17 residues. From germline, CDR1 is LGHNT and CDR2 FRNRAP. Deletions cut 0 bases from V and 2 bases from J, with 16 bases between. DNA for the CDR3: TGTGCTAGTGGTTTGGTGGTTTCGGCAGCGCCAAACTATGGCTACACCTTC. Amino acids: CASGLVVSAAPNYGYTF.

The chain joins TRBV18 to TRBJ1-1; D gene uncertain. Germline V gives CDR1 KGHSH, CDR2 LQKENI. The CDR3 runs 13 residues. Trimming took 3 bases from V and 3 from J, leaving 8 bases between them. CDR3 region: CASSPATDTEAFF. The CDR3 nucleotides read TGTGCCAGCTCACCCGCCACGGACACTGAAGCTTTCTTT.

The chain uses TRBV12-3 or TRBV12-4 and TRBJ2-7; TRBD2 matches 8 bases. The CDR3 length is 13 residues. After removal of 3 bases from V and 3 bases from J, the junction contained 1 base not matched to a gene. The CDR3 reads CASSFGGDYEQYF. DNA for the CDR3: TGTGCCAGCAGTTTCGGGGGGGACTACGAGCAGTACTTC.

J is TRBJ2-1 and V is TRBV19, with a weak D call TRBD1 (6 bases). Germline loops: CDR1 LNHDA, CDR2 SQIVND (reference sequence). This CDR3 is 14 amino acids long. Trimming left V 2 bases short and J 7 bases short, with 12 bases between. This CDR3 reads CASSIRQGWNEQFF. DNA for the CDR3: TGTGCCAGTAGTATACGGCAGGGGTGGAATGAGCAGTTCTTC.

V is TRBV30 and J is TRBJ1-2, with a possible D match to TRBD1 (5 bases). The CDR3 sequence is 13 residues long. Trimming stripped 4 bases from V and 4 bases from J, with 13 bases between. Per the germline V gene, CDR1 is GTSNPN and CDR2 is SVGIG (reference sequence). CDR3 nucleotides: TGTGCCTGGACCTTAGACAGTCTCTATGGCTACACCTTC. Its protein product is CAWTLDSLYGYTF. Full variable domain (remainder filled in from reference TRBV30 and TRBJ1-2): SQTIHQWPATLVQPVGSPLSLECTVEGTSNPNLYWYRQAAGRGLQLLFYSVGIGQISSEVPQNLSASRPQDRQFILSSKKLLLSDSGFYLCAWTLDSLYGYTFGSGTRLTVV.

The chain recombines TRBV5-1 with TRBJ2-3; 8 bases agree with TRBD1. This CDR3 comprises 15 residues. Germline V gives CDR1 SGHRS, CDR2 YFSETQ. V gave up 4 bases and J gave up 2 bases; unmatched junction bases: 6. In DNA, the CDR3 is TGCGCCAGCAGCCCACAGGACAGGGTCACAGATACGCAGTATTTT. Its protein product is CASSPQDRVTDTQYF.

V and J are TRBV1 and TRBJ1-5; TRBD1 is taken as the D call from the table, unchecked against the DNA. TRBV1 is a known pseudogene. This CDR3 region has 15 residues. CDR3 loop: CTSSQEDTSNQPQHF. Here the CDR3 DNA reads TGCACCAGCAGCCAAGAGGACACAAGCAATCAGCCCCAGCATTTT.

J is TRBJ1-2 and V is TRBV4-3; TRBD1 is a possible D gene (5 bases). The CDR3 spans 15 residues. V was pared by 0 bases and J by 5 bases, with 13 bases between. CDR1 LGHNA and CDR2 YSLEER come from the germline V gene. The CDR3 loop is CASSQDMGREYGYTF. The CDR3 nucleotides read TGCGCCAGCAGCCAAGATATGGGGCGGGAATATGGCTACACCTTC.

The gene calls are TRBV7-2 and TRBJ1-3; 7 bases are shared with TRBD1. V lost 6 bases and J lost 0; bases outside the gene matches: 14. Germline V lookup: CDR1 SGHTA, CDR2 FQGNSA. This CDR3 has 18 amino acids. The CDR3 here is CASSQRMTGFSSGNTIYF. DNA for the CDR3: TGTGCCAGCAGTCAGCGCATGACAGGGTTTAGCTCTGGAAACACCATATATTTT.

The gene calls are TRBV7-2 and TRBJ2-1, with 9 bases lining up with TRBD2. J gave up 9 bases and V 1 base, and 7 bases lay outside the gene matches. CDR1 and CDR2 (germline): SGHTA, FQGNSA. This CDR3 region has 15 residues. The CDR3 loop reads CASSLGGRALGEQFF. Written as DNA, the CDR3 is TGTGCCAGCAGCTTAGGCGGGAGGGCCCTCGGTGAGCAGTTCTTC.

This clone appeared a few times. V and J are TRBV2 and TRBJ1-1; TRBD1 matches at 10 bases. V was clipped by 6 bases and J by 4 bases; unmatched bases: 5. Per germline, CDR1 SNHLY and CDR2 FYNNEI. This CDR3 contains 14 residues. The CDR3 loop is CASRGRTGGTEAFF. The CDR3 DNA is TGTGCCAGCAGAGGGAGGACAGGGGGCACTGAAGCTTTCTTT.

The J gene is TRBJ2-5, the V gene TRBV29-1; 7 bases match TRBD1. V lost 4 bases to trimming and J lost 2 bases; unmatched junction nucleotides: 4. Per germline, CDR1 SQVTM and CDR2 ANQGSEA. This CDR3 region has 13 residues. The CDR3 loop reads CSVGGDRQETQYF. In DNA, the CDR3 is TGCAGCGTTGGAGGGGACAGACAAGAGACCCAGTACTTC.

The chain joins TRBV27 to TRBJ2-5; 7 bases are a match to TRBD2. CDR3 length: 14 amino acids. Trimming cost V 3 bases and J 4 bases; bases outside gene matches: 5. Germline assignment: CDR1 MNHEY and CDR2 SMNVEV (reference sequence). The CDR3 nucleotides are TGTGCCAGCAGTTTCAGTGCGGGGGTAGAGACCCAGTACTTC. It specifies CASSFSAGVETQYF.